The 7 T cell receptor beta chains below come from one sample, sequenced in a study of shared clonotypes between healthy human individuals. TCRdb's table, derived via immunoSEQ multiplex PCR, lists solely in-frame clones and lacks some. The table shows roughly 500,000 clones, with around 75% occurring only once. Sequencing input: PBMCs. These receptor sequences come from a woman aged 40 to 49 in good health. Some clones in this sample may be carry-over from other donors' samples.

This clone was picked up many times. J is TRBJ2-5 and V is TRBV2; D may be TRBD1 (5 bases). The CDR3 has 14 amino acids. The V gene's germline CDR1 is SNHLY and CDR2 FYNNEI. V lost 4 bases to trimming and J lost 3 bases, with 12 bases between them. As DNA, the CDR3 is TGTGCCAGCAGTGGGTGGGGCGCAAAAGAGACCCAGTACTTC. The encoded protein is CASSGWGAKETQYF.

The V gene is TRBV5-4, the J gene TRBJ2-1; D may be TRBD1 (6 bases). The CDR3 sequence is 15 residues long. CDR1 and CDR2 from the germline V gene are SGHNT and YYREEE (reference sequence). Trimming cost V 4 bases and J 0 bases, with 11 bases left between them. CDR3 DNA sequence: TGTGCCAGCAGCCCAGGACAGAGCTCCTACAATGAGCAGTTCTTC. Encoded protein: CASSPGQSSYNEQFF.

The chain couples TRBV6-1 to TRBJ1-1; no clear D. Trimming removed 5 bases from V and 0 bases from J, with 13 bases in between. Germline V CDR1 and CDR2: MNHNS, SASEGT. This CDR3 contains 15 residues. The CDR3: CASSPRTVMNTEAFF. The CDR3, as DNA: TGTGCCAGCAGTCCCAGGACGGTAATGAACACTGAAGCTTTCTTT.

This clone was counted once. The J gene is TRBJ2-1, the V gene TRBV2; 10 nucleotides agree with TRBD1. This CDR3 contains 15 residues. With 7 bases clipped from V and 9 bases from J, the junction kept 12 bases outside the gene matches. CDR1 SNHLY and CDR2 FYNNEI come from the germline V gene. The CDR3 DNA reads as TGTGCCAGCACCCCGGGACAGGGGTTAGGCAGTGAGCAGTTCTTC. It translates to CASTPGQGLGSEQFF.

The V gene is TRBV9, the J gene TRBJ2-1; the match to TRBD1 covers 7 bases. Looked up from germline, CDR1 is SGDLS and CDR2 is YYNGEE. Germline trimming cut 1 base from V and 4 bases from J; bases unmatched to any gene: 5. This CDR3 contains 15 residues. The CDR3 region is CASSVRQGDYNEQFF. CDR3 coding DNA: TGTGCCAGCAGCGTAAGACAGGGAGATTACAATGAGCAGTTCTTC.

The genes are TRBV7-3 and TRBJ2-7; a weak D match, TRBD2 (5 bases). CDR3 length: 16 amino acids. Germline-derived CDR1 and CDR2 are SGHTA and FQGTGA. Trimming removed 0 bases at V and 4 bases at J, with 16 bases between. CDR3 nucleotides: TGTGCCAGCAGCTTAACGGGGATTAGCGCTACGTACGAGCAGTACTTC. Translation gives CASSLTGISATYEQYF.

V gene TRBV19 combines with J gene TRBJ2-1; 7 positions agree with TRBD2. V lost 3 bases to trimming and J lost 5 bases; unmatched junction nucleotides: 1. This CDR3 is 13 amino acids long. Germline CDR1 reads LNHDA; CDR2 reads SQIVND (reference sequence). The CDR3 DNA follows: TGTGCCAGTAGTATTGGGACTAACAATGAGCAGTTCTTC. This sequence encodes CASSIGTNNEQFF.